This T cell receptor beta chain was found in a study of cytomegalovirus exposure and HLA in healthy donors. This clone was observed at least ten times. The assay was immunoSEQ multiplex PCR, and TCRdb's table has in-frame clones only and misses some. The sample includes 200,000 to 250,000 clones, around nine tenths of them seen just once. CDR3 size: 13 residues. With V trimmed by 5 bases and J by 7 bases, 5 bases remained unmatched. CDR1 LGHNA and CDR2 YNFKEQ come from the germline V gene. The chain couples TRBV4-2 to TRBJ1-5; 7 positions agree with TRBD1. The sequence came from a man aged 18-30 years in good health and CMV-seronegative. Specimen: PBMCs. The CDR3 coding sequence is TGTGCCAGCAGCATTGACAGGGACCAGCCCCAGCATTTT. It encodes CASSIDRDQPQHF.